These T cell receptor beta chains were read from a single sample in a study of technical replicates of blood from several donors. TCRdb's copy holds only in-frame clones and misses some; the assay was immunoSEQ multiplex PCR. This table holds roughly 70,000 clones, roughly 90% found once. The sequenced sample consisted of PBMCs. The receptors here all came from a human donor in good health. Some clones in this sample may be carry-over from other donors' samples. Each CDR3 is given with its conserved first and last residue. Each record gives: D gene, J gene, clone size, V gene, CDR3 protein, CDR3 DNA. D genes are given only for firm matches. Rows give clone size only sometimes, using once, few, many, or a class for an expanded clone.

. | TRBJ2-7 | . | TRBV6-6 | CASSYEVSYEQYF | TGTGCCAGCAGTTACGAGGTGAGCTACGAGCAGTACTTC
. | TRBJ1-2 | . | TRBV7-3 | CASSPQVGDYGYTF | TGTGCCAGCAGCCCCCAGGTCGGGGACTATGGCTACACCTTC
. | TRBJ2-5 | . | TRBV6-4 | CASSVEAGMKTQYF | TGTGCCAGCAGTGTGGAGGCGGGAATGAAGACCCAGTACTTC
TRBD2 | TRBJ2-1 | . | TRBV5-1 | CASSQLAGGSNEQFF | TGCGCCAGCAGCCAACTAGCGGGGGGTAGTAATGAGCAGTTCTTC
TRBD2 | TRBJ2-2 | . | TRBV7-9 | CASSFAGGHTGELFF | TGTGCCAGCAGCTTCGCGGGAGGTCACACCGGGGAGCTGTTTTTT
. | TRBJ2-3 | . | TRBV10-3 | CAISDTAETDTQYF | TGTGCCATCAGTGACACGGCGGAGACAGATACGCAGTATTTT
TRBD2 | TRBJ2-1 | . | TRBV7-3 | CASSLSAGVVNEQFF | TGTGCCAGCAGCTTATCGGCGGGAGTCGTCAATGAGCAGTTCTTC
. | TRBJ1-1 | once | TRBV6-4 | CASRGEVHSTEAFF | TGTGCCAGCCGCGGGGAAGTCCACAGCACTGAAGCTTTCTTT
TRBD2 | TRBJ2-5 | . | TRBV5-1 | CASSLETSGVEETQYF | TGCGCCAGCAGCTTGGAAACTAGCGGAGTGGAAGAGACCCAGTACTTC
. | TRBJ2-4 | . | TRBV7-2 | CASSPTPGGAKNIQYF | TGTGCCAGCAGTCCAACCCCGGGCGGGGCCAAAAACATTCAGTACTTC
. | TRBJ2-2 | . | TRBV30 | CAWTGQGGTGELFF | TGTGCCTGGACAGGGCAGGGTGGGACCGGGGAGCTGTTTTTT
TRBD2 | TRBJ2-7 | . | TRBV6-6 | CASSYWRESHEQYF | TGTGCCAGCAGTTACTGGCGGGAGTCCCACGAGCAGTACTTC
TRBD2 | TRBJ2-1 | . | TRBV6-6 | CASSTTSGDNEQFF | TGTGCCAGCAGTACCACTAGCGGAGACAATGAGCAGTTCTTC
TRBD2 | TRBJ2-3 | . | TRBV5-1 | CASRVAGGEDTQYF | TGCGCCAGCAGGGTAGCGGGAGGAGAGGATACGCAGTATTTT
. | TRBJ2-7 | . | TRBV5-5 | CASSPGQGDYEQYF | TGTGCCAGCAGCCCGGGACAAGGGGACTACGAGCAGTACTTC
. | TRBJ1-1 | . | TRBV5-4 | CASSRQGSNTEAFF | TGTGCCAGCAGCCGTCAGGGATCGAACACTGAAGCTTTCTTT
TRBD2 | TRBJ2-5 | once | TRBV12-5 | CASGLVRGGSETQYF | TGTGCTAGTGGTTTGGTACGGGGGGGTAGCGAGACCCAGTACTTC
TRBD1 | TRBJ1-2 | . | TRBV7-8 | CASSPRGRGPYGYTF | TGTGCCAGCAGCCCCCGGGGCAGGGGGCCCTATGGCTACACCTTC
TRBD2 | TRBJ2-3 | . | TRBV19 | CASSMSSGGATDTQYF | TGTGCCAGTAGTATGTCAAGCGGGGGGGCGACAGATACGCAGTATTTT
TRBD2 | TRBJ2-5 | . | TRBV2 | CAGQREKETQYF | TGTGCCGGGCAGCGGGAGAAAGAGACCCAGTACTTC
. | TRBJ1-1 | . | TRBV6-5 | CASSYSIVNTEAFF | TGTGCCAGCAGTTACTCGATAGTGAACACTGAAGCTTTCTTT
TRBD1 | TRBJ1-1 | many | TRBV6-1 | CASSGTGGYTEAFF | TGTGCCAGCAGTGGGACAGGGGGCTACACTGAAGCTTTCTTT
TRBD1 | TRBJ2-2 | . | TRBV5-1 | CASSTTGTEWELFF | TGCGCCAGCAGCACGACCGGGACAGAATGGGAGCTGTTTTTT
. | TRBJ1-6 | . | TRBV9 | CASSVGQVQSPLHF | TGTGCCAGCAGCGTAGGACAGGTTCAATCACCCCTCCACTTT
TRBD2 | TRBJ2-7 | . | TRBV7-3 | CASRCSSGGYEQYF | TGTGCCAGCAGGTGTAGTAGCGGGGGCTACGAGCAGTACTTC
TRBD1 | TRBJ1-6 | . | TRBV29-1 | CSVRDRGNSPLHF | TGCAGCGTTCGGGACAGGGGTAATTCACCCCTCCACTTT
TRBD1 | TRBJ1-1 | . | TRBV5-1 | CASSSQSTGGTEAFF | TGCGCCAGCAGCTCACAATCGACAGGGGGCACTGAAGCTTTCTTT
TRBD2 | TRBJ2-1 | . | TRBV27 | CASRQRLAGGRNEQFF | TGTGCCAGCAGGCAAAGACTAGCGGGAGGGCGTAATGAGCAGTTCTTC
. | TRBJ1-1 | once | TRBV4-2 | CASSQVSSGVLTEAFF | TGTGCCAGCAGCCAAGTCTCATCAGGGGTTCTCACTGAAGCTTTCTTT
TRBD1 | TRBJ1-1 | . | TRBV7-6 | CASSYRAPSTGQRNTEAFF | TGTGCCAGCAGCTACAGAGCTCCCTCAACGGGACAGAGGAACACTGAAGCTTTCTTT
TRBD1 | TRBJ2-7 | once | TRBV29-1 | CSVNRGEYEQYF | TGCAGCGTCAACAGGGGAGAATACGAGCAGTACTTC
TRBD2 | TRBJ2-5 | . | TRBV4-1 | CASSPSAGDRGTQYF | TGCGCCAGCAGCCCCAGCGCGGGGGATCGGGGGACCCAGTACTTC
TRBD1 | TRBJ1-1 | few | TRBV7-3 | CASSRTGGTEAFF | TGTGCCAGCAGCCGTACAGGGGGCACTGAAGCTTTCTTT
TRBD2 | TRBJ2-7 | . | TRBV13 | CASSTKLAGVDEQYF | TGTGCCAGCAGCACCAAGCTAGCGGGCGTTGACGAGCAGTACTTC
. | TRBJ2-1 | . | TRBV6-5 | CASSPGLPNDEQFF | TGTGCCAGCAGCCCTGGACTACCCAACGATGAGCAGTTCTTC
. | TRBJ1-1 | . | TRBV7-6 | CASSPGGRLATEAFF | TGTGCCAGCAGCCCCGGGGGACGGTTGGCCACTGAAGCTTTCTTT
TRBD1 | TRBJ1-1 | once | TRBV2 | CASNNRGEAFF | TGTGCCAGCAACAACAGGGGAGAAGCTTTCTTT
TRBD2 | TRBJ2-7 | . | TRBV7-9 | CASSSWTSGREQYF | TGTGCCAGCAGCTCCTGGACTAGCGGGCGCGAGCAGTACTTC
TRBD2 | TRBJ2-1 | . | TRBV6-4 | CASSPDSGNHNEQFF | TGTGCCAGCAGTCCCGATAGCGGGAACCACAATGAGCAGTTCTTC
. | TRBJ2-3 | once | TRBV5-5 | CASSTGGGTQYF | TGTGCCAGCAGCACAGGGGGGGGTACGCAGTATTTT
. | TRBJ1-2 | . | TRBV2 | CASQPLGDYYGYTF | TGTGCCAGCCAACCTTTGGGAGACTACTATGGCTACACCTTC
. | TRBJ2-5 | . | TRBV4-2 | CASSRRQVAQETQYF | TGTGCCAGCAGCCGACGGCAGGTTGCCCAAGAGACCCAGTACTTC
TRBD1 | TRBJ2-1 | . | TRBV10-3 | CAISAVRKRDRGFNEQFF | TGTGCCATCAGTGCGGTGAGGAAACGGGACAGGGGGTTCAATGAGCAGTTCTTC
TRBD2 | TRBJ2-7 | . | TRBV5-1 | CASSLVGGTSGAEQYF | TGCGCCAGCAGCTTGGTCGGTGGGACTAGCGGGGCCGAGCAGTACTTC
. | TRBJ1-6 | once | TRBV10-3 | CAISESAVFNSPLHF | TGTGCCATCAGTGAGTCCGCAGTCTTCAACTCACCCCTCCACTTT
TRBD2 | TRBJ2-7 | . | TRBV5-4 | CASSERGATYEQYF | TGTGCCAGCAGTGAGCGGGGGGCCACCTACGAGCAGTACTTC
. | TRBJ1-2 | . | TRBV5-5 | CASSSSGPGLGGYTF | TGTGCCAGCAGCTCGTCCGGGCCGGGATTAGGAGGCTACACCTTC
TRBD1 | TRBJ1-5 | . | TRBV6-5 | CASSGGTGGQHF | TGTGCCAGCAGTGGTGGGACAGGCGGCCAGCATTTT
TRBD2 | TRBJ2-7 | . | TRBV5-1 | CASSQDWREGGSYEQYF | TGCGCCAGCAGCCAGGACTGGCGGGAGGGCGGGTCCTACGAGCAGTACTTC
. | TRBJ2-1 | . | TRBV30 | CAWGGGSNEQFF | TGTGCCTGGGGTGGCGGTTCGAATGAGCAGTTCTTC
TRBD2 | TRBJ2-1 | . | TRBV30 | CAFSPSGSSYNEQFF | TGTGCCTTCTCCCCGAGCGGGAGCTCCTACAATGAGCAGTTCTTC
TRBD2 | TRBJ2-1 | . | TRBV5-1 | CASSELAGGYEQFF | TGCGCCAGCAGCGAACTAGCGGGGGGGTATGAGCAGTTCTTC
TRBD2 | TRBJ2-3 | large | TRBV6-4 | CASSDSSGGADTQYF | TGTGCCAGCAGTGACTCGAGTGGGGGGGCAGATACGCAGTATTTT
TRBD1 | TRBJ1-4 | . | TRBV30 | CAWSPGLDRGLEKLFF | TGTGCCTGGAGCCCGGGCCTGGACAGGGGGTTAGAAAAACTGTTTTTT